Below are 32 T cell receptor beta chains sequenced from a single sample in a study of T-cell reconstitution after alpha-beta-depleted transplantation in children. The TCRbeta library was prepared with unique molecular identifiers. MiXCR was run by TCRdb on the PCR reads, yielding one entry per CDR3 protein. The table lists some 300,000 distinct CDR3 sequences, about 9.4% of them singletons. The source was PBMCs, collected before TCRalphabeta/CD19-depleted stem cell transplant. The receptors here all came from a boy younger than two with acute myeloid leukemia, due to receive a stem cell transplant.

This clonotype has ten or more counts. The CDR3, as DNA: TGTGCCAGCATTTCCCTGGGACAGGGGAGGCACATTCAGTACTTC. Translation: CASISLGQGRHIQYF. The rearrangement uses TRBV6-5 and TRBJ2-4, with TRBD1 matching 10 bases. Germline trimming cut 7 bases from V and 8 bases from J; bases unmatched to any gene: 11. Germline V CDR1 and CDR2: MNHEY, SVGAGI. The CDR3 length is 15 residues.

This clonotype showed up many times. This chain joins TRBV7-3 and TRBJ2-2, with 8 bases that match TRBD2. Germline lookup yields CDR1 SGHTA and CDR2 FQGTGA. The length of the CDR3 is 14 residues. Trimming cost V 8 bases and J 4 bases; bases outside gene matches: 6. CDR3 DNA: TGTGCCAGCGCAGCGGGGGATCCCACCGGGGAGCTGTTTTTT. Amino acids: CASAAGDPTGELFF.

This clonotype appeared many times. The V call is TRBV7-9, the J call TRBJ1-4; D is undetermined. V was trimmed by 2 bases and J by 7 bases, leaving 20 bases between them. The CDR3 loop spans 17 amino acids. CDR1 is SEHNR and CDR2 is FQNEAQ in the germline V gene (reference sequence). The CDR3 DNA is TGTGCCAGCAGCTTAACTTTTGTGAGGGAGGAGGGTGAAAAACTGTTTTTT. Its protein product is CASSLTFVREEGEKLFF. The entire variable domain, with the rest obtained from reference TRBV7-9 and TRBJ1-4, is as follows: DTGVSQNPRHKITKRGQNVTFRCDPISEHNRLYWYRQTLGQGPEFLTYFQNEAQLEKSRLLSDRFSAERPKGSFSTLEIQRTEQGDSAMYLCASSLTFVREEGEKLFFGSGTQLSVL.

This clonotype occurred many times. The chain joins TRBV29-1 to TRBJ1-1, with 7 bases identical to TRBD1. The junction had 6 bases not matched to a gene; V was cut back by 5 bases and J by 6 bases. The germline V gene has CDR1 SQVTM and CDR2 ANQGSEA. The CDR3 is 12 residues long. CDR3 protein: CSVQRQGAEAFF. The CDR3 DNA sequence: TGCAGCGTTCAGAGACAGGGCGCTGAAGCTTTCTTT.

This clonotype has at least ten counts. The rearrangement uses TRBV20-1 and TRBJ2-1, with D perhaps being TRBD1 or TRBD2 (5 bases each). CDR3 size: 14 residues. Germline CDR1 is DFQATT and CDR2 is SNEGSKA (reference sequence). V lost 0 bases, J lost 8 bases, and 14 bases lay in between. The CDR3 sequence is CSAREGVIRDEQFF. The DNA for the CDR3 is TGCAGTGCTAGAGAGGGGGTCATAAGGGATGAGCAGTTCTTC.

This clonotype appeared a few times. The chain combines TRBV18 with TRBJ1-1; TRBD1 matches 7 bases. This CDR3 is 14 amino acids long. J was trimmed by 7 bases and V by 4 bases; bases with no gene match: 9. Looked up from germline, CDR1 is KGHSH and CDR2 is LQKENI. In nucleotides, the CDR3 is TGTGCCAGCTCACTTCCCGGGACAGTCCATGAAGCTTTCTTT. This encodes CASSLPGTVHEAFF. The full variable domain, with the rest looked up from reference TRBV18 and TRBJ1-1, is NAGVMQNPRHLVRRRGQEARLRCSPMKGHSHVYWYRQLPEEGLKFMVYLQKENIIDESGMPKERFSAEFPKEGPSILRIQQVVRGDSAAYFCASSLPGTVHEAFFGQGTRLTVV.

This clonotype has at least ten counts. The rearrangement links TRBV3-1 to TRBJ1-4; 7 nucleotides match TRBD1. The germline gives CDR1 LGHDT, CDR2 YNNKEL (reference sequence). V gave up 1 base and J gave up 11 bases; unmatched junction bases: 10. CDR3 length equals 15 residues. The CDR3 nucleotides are TGTGCCAGCAGCCAAGCAGCAGGGGGGATGATGAAACTGTTTTTT. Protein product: CASSQAAGGMMKLFF. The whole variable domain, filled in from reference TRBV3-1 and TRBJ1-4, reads DTAVSQTPKYLVTQMGNDKSIKCEQNLGHDTMYWYKQDSKKFLKIMFSYNNKELIINETVPNRFSPKSPDKAHLNLHINSLELGDSAVYFCASSQAAGGMMKLFFGSGTQLSVL.

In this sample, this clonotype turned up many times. Written as DNA, the CDR3 is TGTGCCAGCAGCTTACGCGGGGGGGGCACAGATACGCAGTATTTT. Amino acid sequence: CASSLRGGGTDTQYF. The chain recombines TRBV28 with TRBJ2-3; TRBD2 matches at 9 bases. V shed 6 bases, J shed 1 base, and the junction held 5 bases outside the gene matches. The germline V gene has CDR1 MDHEN and CDR2 SYDVKM. This CDR3 spans 15 amino acids.

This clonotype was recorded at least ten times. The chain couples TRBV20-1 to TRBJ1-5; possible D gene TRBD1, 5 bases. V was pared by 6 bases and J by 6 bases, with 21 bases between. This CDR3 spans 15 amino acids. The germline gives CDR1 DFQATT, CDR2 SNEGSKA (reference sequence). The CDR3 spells CSAQSGTRVGQPQHF. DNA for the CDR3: TGCAGTGCCCAATCCGGGACTAGGGTTGGTCAGCCCCAGCATTTT.

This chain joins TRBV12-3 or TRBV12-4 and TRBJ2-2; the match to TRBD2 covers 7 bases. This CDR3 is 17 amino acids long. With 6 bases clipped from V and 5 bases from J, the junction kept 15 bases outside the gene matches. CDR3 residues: CASSPPYGGSRTGELFF. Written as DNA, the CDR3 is TGTGCCAGCAGCCCCCCCTACGGCGGGAGTAGGACCGGGGAGCTGTTTTTT.

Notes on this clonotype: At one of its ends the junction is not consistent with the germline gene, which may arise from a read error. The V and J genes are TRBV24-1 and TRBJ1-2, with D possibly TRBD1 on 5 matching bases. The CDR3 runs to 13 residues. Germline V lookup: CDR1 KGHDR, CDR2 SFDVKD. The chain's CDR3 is CATSLGGDYGYAF. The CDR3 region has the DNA TGTGCCACCAGTCTGGGGGGGGACTATGGCTACGCCTTC.

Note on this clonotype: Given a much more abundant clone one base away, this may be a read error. CDR3 region: CASSLLGQGLNDQYF. CDR3 DNA sequence: TGTGCCAGCAGCTTGTTAGGGCAGGGGTTAAACGACCAGTACTTC. V gene TRBV5-5 combines with J gene TRBJ2-7; TRBD1 might be the D (6 bases). Germline CDR1 is SGHKS and CDR2 is YYEKEE (reference sequence). The CDR3 has 15 residues.

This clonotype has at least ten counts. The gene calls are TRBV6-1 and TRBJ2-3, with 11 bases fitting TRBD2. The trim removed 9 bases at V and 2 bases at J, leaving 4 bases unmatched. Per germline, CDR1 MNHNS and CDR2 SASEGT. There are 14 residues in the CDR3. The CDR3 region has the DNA TGTGCCAGTGGGACTAGCGGACACACAGATACGCAGTATTTT. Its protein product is CASGTSGHTDTQYF.

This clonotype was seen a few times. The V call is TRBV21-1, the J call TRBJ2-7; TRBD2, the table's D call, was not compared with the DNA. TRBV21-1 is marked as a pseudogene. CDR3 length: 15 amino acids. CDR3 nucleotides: TGTGCCAGCAGCAAAGTCAGCGGAGAACCCTACGAGCAGTACTTC. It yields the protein CASSKVSGEPYEQYF.

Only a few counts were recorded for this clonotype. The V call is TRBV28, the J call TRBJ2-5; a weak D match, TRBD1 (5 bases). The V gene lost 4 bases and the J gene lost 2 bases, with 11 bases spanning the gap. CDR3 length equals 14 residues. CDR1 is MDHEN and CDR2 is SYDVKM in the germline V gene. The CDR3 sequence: CASSSLTEQETQYF. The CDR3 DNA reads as TGTGCCAGCAGTTCCTTGACAGAACAAGAGACCCAGTACTTC.

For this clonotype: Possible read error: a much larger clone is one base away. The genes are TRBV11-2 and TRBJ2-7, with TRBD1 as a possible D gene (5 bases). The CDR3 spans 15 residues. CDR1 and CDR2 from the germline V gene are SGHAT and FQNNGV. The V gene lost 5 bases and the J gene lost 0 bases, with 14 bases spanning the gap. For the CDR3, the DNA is TGTGCCAGCAGCCGCTCCCTTGACAGCTCCTACGAGCAGTACTTC. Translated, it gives CASSRSLDSSYEQYF.

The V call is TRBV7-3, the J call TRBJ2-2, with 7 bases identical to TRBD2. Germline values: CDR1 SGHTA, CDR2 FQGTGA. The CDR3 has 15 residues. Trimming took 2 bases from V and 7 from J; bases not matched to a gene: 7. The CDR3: CASSLLGSGVGELFF. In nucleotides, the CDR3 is TGTGCCAGCAGCTTACTAGGAAGCGGGGTCGGGGAGCTGTTTTTT.

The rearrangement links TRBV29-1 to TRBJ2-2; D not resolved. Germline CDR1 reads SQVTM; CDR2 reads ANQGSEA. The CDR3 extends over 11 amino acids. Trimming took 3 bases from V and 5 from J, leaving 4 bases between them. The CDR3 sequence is CSVEGTGELFF. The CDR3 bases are TGCAGCGTTGAGGGTACCGGGGAGCTGTTTTTT.

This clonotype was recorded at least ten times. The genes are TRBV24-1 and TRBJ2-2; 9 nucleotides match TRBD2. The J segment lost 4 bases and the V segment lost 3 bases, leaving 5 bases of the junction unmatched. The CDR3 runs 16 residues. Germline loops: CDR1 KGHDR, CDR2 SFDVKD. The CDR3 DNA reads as TGTGCCACCAGTGATGTAGCGGGAGAGGGCACCGGGGAGCTGTTTTTT. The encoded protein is CATSDVAGEGTGELFF.

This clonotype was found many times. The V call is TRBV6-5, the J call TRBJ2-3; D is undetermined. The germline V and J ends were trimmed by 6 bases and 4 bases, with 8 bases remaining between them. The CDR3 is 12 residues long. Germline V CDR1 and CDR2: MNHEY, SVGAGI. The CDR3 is CASRLPPDTQYF. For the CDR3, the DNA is TGTGCCAGCAGGCTCCCTCCAGATACGCAGTATTTT.

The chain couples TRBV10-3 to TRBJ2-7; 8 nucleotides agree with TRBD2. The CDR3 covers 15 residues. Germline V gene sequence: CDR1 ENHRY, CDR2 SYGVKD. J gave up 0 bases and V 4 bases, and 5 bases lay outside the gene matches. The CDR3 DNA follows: TGTGCCATCAGTGCATCCGGGACTAGCTCCTACGAGCAGTACTTC. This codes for CAISASGTSSYEQYF.

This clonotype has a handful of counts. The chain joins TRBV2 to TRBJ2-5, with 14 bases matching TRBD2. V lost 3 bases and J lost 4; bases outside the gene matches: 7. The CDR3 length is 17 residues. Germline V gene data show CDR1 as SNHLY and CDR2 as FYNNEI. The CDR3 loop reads CASSDGTSGGMRETQYF. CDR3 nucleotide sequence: TGTGCCAGCAGTGATGGGACTAGCGGGGGCATGAGAGAGACCCAGTACTTC.

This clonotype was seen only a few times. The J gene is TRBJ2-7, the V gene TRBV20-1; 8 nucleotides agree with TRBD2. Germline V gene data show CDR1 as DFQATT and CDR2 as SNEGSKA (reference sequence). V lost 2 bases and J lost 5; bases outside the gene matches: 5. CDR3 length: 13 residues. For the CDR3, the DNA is TGCAGTGCTAGATCGAGCGGGAGAAACGAGCAGTACTTC. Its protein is CSARSSGRNEQYF.

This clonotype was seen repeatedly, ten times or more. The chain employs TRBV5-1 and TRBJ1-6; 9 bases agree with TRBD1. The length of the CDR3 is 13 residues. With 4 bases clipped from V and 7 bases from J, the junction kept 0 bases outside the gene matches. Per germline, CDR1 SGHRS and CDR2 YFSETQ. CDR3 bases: TGCGCCAGCAGCGGACAGGGGAATTCACCCCTCCACTTT. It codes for CASSGQGNSPLHF.

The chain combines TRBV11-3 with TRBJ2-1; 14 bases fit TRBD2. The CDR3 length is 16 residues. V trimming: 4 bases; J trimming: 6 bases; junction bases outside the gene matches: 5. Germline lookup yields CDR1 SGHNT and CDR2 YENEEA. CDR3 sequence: CASSYAGTSGSNEQFF. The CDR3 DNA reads TGTGCCAGCAGCTACGCCGGGACTAGCGGGAGCAATGAGCAGTTCTTC.

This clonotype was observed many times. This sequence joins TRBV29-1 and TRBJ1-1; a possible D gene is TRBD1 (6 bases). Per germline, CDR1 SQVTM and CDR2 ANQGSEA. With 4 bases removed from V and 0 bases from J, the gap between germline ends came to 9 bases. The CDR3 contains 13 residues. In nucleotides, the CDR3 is TGCAGCGTTGCGGGACACATGAACACTGAAGCTTTCTTT. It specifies CSVAGHMNTEAFF.

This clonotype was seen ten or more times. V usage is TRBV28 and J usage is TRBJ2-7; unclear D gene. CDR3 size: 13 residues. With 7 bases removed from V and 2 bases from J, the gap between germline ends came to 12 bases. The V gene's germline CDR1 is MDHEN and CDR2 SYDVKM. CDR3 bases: TGTGCCAGCACCTTAGGCGTAGCCTACGAGCAGTACTTC. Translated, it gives CASTLGVAYEQYF.

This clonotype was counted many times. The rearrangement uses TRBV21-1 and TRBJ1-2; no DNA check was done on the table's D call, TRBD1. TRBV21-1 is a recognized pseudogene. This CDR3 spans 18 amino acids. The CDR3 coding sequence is TGTGCCAGCCGACCTCCCGGGACAAGGGCCCCTAGGGGCTATGGCTACACCTTC. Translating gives CASRPPGTRAPRGYGYTF.

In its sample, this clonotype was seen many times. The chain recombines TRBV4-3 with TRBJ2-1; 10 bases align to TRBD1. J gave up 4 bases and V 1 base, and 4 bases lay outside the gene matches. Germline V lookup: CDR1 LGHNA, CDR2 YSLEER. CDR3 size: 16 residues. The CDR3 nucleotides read TGCGCCAGCAGCCAAGCCCGGGACAGGGGATACAATGAGCAGTTCTTC. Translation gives CASSQARDRGYNEQFF.

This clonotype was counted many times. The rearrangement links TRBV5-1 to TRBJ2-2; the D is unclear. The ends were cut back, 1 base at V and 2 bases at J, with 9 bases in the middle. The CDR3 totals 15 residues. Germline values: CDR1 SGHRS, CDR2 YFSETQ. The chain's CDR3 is CASSLMAANTGELFF. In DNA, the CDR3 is TGCGCCAGCAGCTTGATGGCGGCCAACACCGGGGAGCTGTTTTTT. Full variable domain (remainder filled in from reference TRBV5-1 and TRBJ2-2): KAGVTQTPRYLIKTRGQQVTLSCSPISGHRSVSWYQQTPGQGLQFLFEYFSETQRNKGNFPGRFSGRQFSNSRSEMNVSTLELGDSALYLCASSLMAANTGELFFGEGSRLTVL.

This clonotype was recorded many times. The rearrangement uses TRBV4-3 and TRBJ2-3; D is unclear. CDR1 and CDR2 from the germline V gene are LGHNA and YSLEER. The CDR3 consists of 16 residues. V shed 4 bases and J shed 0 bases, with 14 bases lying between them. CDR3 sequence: CASSPLVRKSTDTQYF. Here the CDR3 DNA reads TGCGCCAGCAGCCCATTAGTGCGGAAAAGCACAGATACGCAGTATTTT.

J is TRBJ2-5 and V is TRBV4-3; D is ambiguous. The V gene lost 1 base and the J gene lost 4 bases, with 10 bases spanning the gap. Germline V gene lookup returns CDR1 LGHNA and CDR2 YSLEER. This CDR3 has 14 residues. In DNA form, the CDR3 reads TGCGCCAGCAGCCAAGCGCCCCAAGGAGAGACCCAGTACTTC. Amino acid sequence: CASSQAPQGETQYF.